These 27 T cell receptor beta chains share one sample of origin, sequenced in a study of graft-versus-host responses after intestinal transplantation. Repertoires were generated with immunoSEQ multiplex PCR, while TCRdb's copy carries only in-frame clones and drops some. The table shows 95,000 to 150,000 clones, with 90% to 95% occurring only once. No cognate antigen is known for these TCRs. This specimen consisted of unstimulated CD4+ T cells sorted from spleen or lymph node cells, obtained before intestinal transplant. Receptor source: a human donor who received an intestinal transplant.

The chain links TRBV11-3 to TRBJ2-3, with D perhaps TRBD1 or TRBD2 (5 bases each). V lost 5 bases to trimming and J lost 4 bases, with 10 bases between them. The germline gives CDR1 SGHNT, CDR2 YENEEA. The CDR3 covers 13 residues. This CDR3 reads CASSVGTSDTQYF. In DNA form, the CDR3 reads TGTGCCAGCAGCGTAGGGACCTCAGATACGCAGTATTTT.

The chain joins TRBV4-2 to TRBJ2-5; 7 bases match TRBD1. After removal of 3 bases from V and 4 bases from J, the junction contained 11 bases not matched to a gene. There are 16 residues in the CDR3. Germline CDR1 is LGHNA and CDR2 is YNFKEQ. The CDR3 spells CASSQTGTWRLETQYF. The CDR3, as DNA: TGTGCCAGCAGCCAGACAGGGACGTGGAGACTAGAGACCCAGTACTTC.

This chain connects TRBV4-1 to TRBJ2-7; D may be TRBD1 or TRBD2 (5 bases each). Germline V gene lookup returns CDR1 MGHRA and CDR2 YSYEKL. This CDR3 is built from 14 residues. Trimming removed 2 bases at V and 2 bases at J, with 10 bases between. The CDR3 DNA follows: TGCGCCAGCAGCCAAATCCAGGGAGCCTACGAGCAGTACTTC. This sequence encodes CASSQIQGAYEQYF.

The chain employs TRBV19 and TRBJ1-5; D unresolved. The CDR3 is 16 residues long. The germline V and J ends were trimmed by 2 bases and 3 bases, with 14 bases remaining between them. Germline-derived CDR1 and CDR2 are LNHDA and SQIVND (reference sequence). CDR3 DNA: TGTGCCAGTAGTATAATCATCCCGAGTTACAATCAGCCCCAGCATTTT. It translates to CASSIIIPSYNQPQHF.

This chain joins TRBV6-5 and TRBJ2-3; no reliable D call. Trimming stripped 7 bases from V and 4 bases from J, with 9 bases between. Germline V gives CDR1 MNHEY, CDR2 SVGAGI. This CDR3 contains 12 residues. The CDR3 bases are TGTGCCAGCACGTCCGTGGCAGATACGCAGTATTTT. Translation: CASTSVADTQYF.

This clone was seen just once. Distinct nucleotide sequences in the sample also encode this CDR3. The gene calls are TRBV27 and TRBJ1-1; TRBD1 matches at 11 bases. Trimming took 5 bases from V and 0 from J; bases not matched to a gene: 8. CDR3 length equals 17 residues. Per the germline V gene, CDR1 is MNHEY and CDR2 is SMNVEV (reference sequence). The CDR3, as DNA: TGTGCCAGCAGTACCCCCCCGGGACAGGGGGTGAACACTGAAGCTTTCTTT. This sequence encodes CASSTPPGQGVNTEAFF.

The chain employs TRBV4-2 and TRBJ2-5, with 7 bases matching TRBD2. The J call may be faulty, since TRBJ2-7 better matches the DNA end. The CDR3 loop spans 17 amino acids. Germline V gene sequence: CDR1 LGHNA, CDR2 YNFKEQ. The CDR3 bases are TGTGCCAGCAGCCAAGGGGGGAGCGGGACGCGGAACTACGAGCAGTACTTC. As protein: CASSQGGSGTRNYEQYF.

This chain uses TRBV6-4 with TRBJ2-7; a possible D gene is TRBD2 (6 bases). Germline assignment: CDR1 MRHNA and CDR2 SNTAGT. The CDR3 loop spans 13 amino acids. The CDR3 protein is CGKGRQGPYEQYF. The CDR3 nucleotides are TGTGGCAAGGGGAGGCAGGGACCCTACGAGCAGTACTTC.

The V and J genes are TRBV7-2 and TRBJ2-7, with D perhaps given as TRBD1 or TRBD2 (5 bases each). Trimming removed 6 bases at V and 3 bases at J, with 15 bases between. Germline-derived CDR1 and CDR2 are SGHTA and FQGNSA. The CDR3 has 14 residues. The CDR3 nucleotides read TGTGCCAGCAGTCAGGGACCGACCCTCTACGAGCAGTACTTC. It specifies CASSQGPTLYEQYF.

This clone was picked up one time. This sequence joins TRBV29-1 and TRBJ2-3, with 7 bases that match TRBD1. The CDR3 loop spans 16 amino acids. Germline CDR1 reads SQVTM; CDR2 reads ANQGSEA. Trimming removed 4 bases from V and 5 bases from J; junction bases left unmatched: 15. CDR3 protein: CSVVKQGPWEKDTQYF. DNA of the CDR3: TGCAGCGTTGTCAAACAGGGGCCCTGGGAGAAAGATACGCAGTATTTT.

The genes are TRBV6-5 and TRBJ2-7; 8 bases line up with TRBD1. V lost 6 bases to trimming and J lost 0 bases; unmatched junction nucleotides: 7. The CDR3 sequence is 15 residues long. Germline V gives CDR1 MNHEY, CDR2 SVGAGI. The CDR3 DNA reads TGTGCCAGCAGGCCAGGCGGGACAGGCTCCTACGAGCAGTACTTC. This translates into CASRPGGTGSYEQYF.

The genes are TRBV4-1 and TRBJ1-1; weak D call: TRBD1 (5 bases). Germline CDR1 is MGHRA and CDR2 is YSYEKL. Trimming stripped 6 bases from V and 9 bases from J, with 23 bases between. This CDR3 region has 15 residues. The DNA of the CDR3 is TGCGCCAGCAGTCTATCTGACACCTGGGGGGGGAAAGCTTTCTTT. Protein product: CASSLSDTWGGKAFF.

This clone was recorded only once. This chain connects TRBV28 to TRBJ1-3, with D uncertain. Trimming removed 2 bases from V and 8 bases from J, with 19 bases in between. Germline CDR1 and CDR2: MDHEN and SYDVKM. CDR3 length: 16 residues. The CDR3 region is CASSLAEIGRIHTIYF. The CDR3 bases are TGTGCCAGCAGTTTAGCGGAAATTGGCAGGATCCACACCATATATTTT.

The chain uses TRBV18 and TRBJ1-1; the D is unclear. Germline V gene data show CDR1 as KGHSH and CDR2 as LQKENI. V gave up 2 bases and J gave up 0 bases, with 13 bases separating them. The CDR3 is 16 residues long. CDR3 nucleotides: TGTGCCAGCTCACCAAATCACGGACGGGTGAACACTGAAGCTTTCTTT. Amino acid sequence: CASSPNHGRVNTEAFF.

The CDR3 spells CASSLLGSGTTGELFF. Here the CDR3 DNA reads TGTGCCAGCAGCCTTCTTGGTAGCGGGACGACCGGGGAGCTGTTTTTT. The V and J genes are TRBV27 and TRBJ2-2, with TRBD2 matching over 8 bases. Trimming took 6 bases from V and 5 from J; bases not matched to a gene: 11. Germline V gene data show CDR1 as MNHEY and CDR2 as SMNVEV (reference sequence). This CDR3 contains 16 residues.

CDR3: CASSARDSREQFF. In nucleotides, the CDR3 is TGTGCCAGCAGTGCCCGGGACAGCCGGGAGCAGTTCTTC. The chain combines TRBV6-5 with TRBJ2-1, with TRBD1 matching over 7 bases. V trimming: 5 bases; J trimming: 10 bases; junction bases outside the gene matches: 8. Per the germline V gene, CDR1 is MNHEY and CDR2 is SVGAGI. This CDR3 has 13 residues.

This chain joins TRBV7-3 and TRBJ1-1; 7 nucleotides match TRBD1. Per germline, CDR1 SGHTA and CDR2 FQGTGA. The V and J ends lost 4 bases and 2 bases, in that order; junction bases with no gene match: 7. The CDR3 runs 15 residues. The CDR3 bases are TGTGCCAGCAGCTCCGCCGGGACAGCTAACACTGAAGCTTTCTTT. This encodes CASSSAGTANTEAFF.

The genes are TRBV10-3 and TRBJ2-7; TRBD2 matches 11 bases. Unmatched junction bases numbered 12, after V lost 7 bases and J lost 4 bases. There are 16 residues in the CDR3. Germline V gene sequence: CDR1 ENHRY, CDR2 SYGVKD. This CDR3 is CAITPATSGSTYEQYF. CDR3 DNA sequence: TGTGCCATCACCCCAGCCACTAGCGGGAGCACGTACGAGCAGTACTTC.

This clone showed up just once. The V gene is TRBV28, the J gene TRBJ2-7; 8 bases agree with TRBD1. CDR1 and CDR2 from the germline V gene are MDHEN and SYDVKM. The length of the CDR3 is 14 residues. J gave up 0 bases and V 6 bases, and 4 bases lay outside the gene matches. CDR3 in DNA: TGTGCCAGCAGCTCGGGACAGGCCTCCTACGAGCAGTACTTC. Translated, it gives CASSSGQASYEQYF.

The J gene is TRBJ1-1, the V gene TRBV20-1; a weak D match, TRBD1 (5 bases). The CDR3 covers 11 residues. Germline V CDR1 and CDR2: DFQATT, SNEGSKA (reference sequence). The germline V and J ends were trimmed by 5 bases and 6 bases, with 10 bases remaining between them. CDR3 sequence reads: CSAHRSAEAFF. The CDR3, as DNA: TGCAGTGCTCACAGGAGCGCTGAAGCTTTCTTT.

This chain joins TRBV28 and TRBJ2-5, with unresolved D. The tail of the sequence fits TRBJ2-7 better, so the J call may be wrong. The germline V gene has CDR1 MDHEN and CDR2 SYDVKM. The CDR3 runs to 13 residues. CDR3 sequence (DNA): TGTGCCAGCAGTCTTGTAACGCCCTACGAGCAGTACTTC. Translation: CASSLVTPYEQYF.

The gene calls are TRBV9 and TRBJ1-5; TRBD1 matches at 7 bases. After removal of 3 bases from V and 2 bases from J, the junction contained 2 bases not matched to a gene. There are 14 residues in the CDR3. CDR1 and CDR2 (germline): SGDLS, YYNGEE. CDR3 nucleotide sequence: TGTGCCAGCAGCGCAGGGGGTGGCAATCAGCCCCAGCATTTT. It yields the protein CASSAGGGNQPQHF.

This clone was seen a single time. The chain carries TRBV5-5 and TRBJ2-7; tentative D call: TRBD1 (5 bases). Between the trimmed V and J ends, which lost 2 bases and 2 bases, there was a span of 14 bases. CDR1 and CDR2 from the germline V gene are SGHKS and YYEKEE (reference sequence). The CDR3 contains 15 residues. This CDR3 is CASSFVLTEPYEQYF. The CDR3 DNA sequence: TGTGCCAGCAGCTTTGTTTTGACAGAGCCCTACGAGCAGTACTTC.

The CDR3 is CASSRRAAKNIQYF. The CDR3 nucleotides read TGTGCCAGCAGCAGGCGGGCAGCCAAAAACATTCAGTACTTC. The J gene is TRBJ2-4, the V gene TRBV5-6; a possible D gene is TRBD2 (5 bases). The CDR3 is 14 residues long. V was pared by 4 bases and J by 0 bases, with 8 bases between. CDR1 is SGHDT, CDR2 YYEEEE, per germline.

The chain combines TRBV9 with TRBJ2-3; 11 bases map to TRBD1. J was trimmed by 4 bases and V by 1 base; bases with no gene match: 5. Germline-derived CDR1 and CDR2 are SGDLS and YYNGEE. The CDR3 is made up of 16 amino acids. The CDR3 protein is CASSVTGTGGPDTQYF. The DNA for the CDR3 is TGTGCCAGCAGCGTAACCGGGACAGGGGGTCCAGATACGCAGTATTTT.

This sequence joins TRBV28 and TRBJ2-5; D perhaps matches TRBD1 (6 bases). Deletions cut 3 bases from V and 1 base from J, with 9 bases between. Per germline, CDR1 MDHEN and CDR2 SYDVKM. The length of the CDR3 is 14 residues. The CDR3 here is CASSFQGTQETQYF. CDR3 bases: TGTGCCAGCAGTTTTCAGGGGACCCAAGAGACCCAGTACTTC.

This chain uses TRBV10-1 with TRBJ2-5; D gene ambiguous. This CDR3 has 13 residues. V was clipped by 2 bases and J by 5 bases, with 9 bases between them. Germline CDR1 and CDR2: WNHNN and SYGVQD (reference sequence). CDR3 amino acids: CASSERARETQYF. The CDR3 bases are TGCGCCAGCAGTGAGCGGGCTAGGGAGACCCAGTACTTC.